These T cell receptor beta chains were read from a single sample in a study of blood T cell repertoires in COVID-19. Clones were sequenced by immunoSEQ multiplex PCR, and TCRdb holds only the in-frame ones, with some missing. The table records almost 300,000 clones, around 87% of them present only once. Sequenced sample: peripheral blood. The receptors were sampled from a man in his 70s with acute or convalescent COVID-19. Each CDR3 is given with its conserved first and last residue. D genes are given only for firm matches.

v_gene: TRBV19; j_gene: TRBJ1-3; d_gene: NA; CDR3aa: CASSIRGSGNTIYF
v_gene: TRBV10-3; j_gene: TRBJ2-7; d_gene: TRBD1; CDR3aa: CAIRDRGPGEQYF
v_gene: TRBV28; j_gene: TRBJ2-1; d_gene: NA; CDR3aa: CASSLRQNYNEQFF
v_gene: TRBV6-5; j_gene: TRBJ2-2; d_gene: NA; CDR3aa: CASSYVGGYTGELFF
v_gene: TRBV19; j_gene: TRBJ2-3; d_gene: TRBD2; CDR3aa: CASSPAGETDTQYF
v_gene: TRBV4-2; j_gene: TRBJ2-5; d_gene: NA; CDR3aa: CASSPRRGGGTQYF
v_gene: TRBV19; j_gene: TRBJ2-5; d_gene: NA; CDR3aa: CASRDLSSQETQYF
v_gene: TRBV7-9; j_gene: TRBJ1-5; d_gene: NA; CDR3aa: CASSSTTGLNQPQHF
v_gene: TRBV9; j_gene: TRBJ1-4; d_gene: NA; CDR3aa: CASSTTTGTNEKLFF
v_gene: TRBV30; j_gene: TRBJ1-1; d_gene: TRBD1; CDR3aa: CAWSEDRGKSAFF
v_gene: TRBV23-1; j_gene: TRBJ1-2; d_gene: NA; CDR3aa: CASSLQINYGYTF
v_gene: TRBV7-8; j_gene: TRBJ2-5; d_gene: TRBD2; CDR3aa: CASSSWGREGLETQYF
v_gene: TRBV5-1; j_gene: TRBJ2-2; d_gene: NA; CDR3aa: CASRATNTGELFF
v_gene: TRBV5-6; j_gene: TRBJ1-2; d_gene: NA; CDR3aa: CASSLTLRGYTF
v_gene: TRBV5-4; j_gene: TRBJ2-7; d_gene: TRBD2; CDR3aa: CASSLPGGTYEQYF
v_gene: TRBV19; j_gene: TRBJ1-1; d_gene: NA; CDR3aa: CASSIGGYVRTEAFF
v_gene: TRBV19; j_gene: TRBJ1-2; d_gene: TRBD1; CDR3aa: CASRTGGNYGYTF
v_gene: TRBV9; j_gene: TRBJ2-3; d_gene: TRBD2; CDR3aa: CASSVMAGVGDTQYF
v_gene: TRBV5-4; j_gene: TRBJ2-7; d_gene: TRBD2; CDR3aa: CATTGDYSYEQYF
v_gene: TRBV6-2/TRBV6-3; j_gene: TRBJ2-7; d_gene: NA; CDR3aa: CASSYGAGIRSEQYF
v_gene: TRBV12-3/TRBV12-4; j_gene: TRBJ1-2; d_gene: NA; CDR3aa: CASRTGTSYGYTF
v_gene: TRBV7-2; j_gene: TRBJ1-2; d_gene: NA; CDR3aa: CASSPNERVGYTF
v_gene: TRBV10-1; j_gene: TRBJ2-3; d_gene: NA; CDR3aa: CASSSGQTKDTQYF
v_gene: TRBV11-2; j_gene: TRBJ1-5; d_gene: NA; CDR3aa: CASSTSRGWSNQPQHF
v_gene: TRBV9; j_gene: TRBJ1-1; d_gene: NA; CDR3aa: CASSVGAGAKNTEAFF
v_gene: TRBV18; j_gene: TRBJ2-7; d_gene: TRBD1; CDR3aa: CASSWDRSSYEQYF
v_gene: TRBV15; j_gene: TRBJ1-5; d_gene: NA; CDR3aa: CATSSDTSNQPQHF
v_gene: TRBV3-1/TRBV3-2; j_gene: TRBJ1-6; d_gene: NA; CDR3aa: CASSQGGNSPLHF
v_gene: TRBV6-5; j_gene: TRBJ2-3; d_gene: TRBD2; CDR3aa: CASSDGLAGTDTQYF
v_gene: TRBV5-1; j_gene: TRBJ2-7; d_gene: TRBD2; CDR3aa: CASSSSGGFYEQYF
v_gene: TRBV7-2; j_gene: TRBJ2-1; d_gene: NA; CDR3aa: CASGRGSSYNEQFF
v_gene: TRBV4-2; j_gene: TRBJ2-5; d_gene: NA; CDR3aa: CASSPREGVRDQETQYF
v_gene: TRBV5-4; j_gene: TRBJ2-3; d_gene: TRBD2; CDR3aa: CASSPRLAGVIDTQYF
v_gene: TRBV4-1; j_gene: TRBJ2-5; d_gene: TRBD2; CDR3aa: CASSQPPGLAGEETQYF
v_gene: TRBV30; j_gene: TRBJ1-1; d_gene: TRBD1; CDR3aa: CAWNTGEDTEAFF
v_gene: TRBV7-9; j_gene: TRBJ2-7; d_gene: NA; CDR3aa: CASSLMGHSYEQYF
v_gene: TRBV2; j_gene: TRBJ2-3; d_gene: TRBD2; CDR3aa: CASSYGGYSTDTQYF
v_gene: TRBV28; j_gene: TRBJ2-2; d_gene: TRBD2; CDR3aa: CASSLRLAGSGELFF
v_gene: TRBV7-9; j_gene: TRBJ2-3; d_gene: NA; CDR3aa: CASSFSGGDTQYF
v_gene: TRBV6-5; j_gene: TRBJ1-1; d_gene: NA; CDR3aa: CASSLGDNTEAFF
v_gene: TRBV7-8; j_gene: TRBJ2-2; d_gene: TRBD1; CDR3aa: CASRLQGAGGELFF
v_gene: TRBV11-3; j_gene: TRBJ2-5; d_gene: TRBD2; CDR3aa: CASSPGLGAETQYF
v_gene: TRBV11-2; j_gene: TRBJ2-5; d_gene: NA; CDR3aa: CASSLVSLTGTQYF
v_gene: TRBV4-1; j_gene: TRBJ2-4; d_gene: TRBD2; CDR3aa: CASSQDGETSGSLAKNIQYF
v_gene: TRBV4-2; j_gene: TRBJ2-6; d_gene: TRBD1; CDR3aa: CASSQNTGTGDFGANVLTF
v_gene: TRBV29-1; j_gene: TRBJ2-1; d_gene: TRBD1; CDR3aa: CSVTDPGQGYNEQFF
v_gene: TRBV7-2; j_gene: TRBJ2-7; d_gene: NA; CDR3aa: CASSHDFSGAYEQYF
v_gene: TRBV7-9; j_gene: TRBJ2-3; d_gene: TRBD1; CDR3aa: CASSLEQGAGDTQYF
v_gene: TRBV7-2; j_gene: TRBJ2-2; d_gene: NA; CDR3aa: CASSGRAGELFF
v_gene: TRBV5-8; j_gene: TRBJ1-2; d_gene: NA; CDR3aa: CASSATRSSNYGYTF
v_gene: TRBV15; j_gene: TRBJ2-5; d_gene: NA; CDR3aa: CATSSGGTGETQYF
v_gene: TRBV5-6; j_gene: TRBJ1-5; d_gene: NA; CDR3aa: CASSLRQGSQPQHF
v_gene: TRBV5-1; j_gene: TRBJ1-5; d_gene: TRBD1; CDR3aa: CASSFWTGPNQPQHF
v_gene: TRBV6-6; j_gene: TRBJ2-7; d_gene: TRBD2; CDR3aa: CASSVAGGPYEQYF
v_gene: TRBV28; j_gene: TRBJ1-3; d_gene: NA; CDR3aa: CASTPSSSGNTIYF